These 10 T cell receptor beta chains came from one sample sequenced in a study of Ad26.COV2.S vaccination and SARS-CoV-2 variants (dated by TCRdb to the early 2020s). Preparation of the library involved the immunoSEQ multiplex PCR assay. In its TCRdb copy, this immuneACCESS table keeps in-frame sequences only and misses some clones. Where compared with another copy, unresolved V genes explain less than half of these, and the others have no known cause. The sample has roughly 390,000 clones on record, 70% to 90% of them singletons. In total, the top ten clones hold around 3.4% of the sample. The treatment or condition label, as the study defines it: some 20 received Ad26.COV2.S at low or high dose, single or two shots; about 5 received placebo; per-sample allocation not given. Repertoires of vaccine and placebo recipients were sequenced from samples taken on day 63 after the first injection. Sample: peripheral blood, taken in a trial of Ad26.COV2.S vaccine versus placebo. All receptors come from a person between 18 and 60 years old who received the Ad26.COV2.S COVID-19 vaccine or a placebo.

The chain has TRBV4-2 and TRBJ1-2; tentative D call: TRBD1 (6 bases). V dropped 3 bases and J dropped 8 bases, with 19 bases sitting between them. The CDR3 sequence is 15 residues long. The germline V gene has CDR1 LGHNA and CDR2 YNFKEQ. The CDR3 spells CASSHLQGKEWGYTF. CDR3 nucleotide sequence: TGTGCCAGCAGCCACCTACAGGGTAAAGAGTGGGGCTACACCTTC.

The chain recombines TRBV25-1 with TRBJ1-4; TRBD1 might be the D (5 bases). From germline, CDR1 is MGHDK and CDR2 SYGVNS. V was shortened by 0 bases and J by 7 bases, with 21 bases between the two germline ends. The CDR3 runs 18 residues. CDR3 DNA: TGTGCCAGCAGTGAATATAGAGGATATAACAGGAACCTTGAAAAACTGTTTTTT. Its protein is CASSEYRGYNRNLEKLFF.

This rearrangement joins TRBV24-1 to TRBJ2-5; 10 bases are a match to TRBD1. Germline V gene lookup returns CDR1 KGHDR and CDR2 SFDVKD. J was trimmed by 5 bases and V by 11 bases; bases with no gene match: 13. CDR3 size: 15 residues. The CDR3: CAISQPGQGRETQYF. CDR3 DNA: TGTGCCATCTCACAACCGGGACAGGGGAGGGAGACCCAGTACTTC.

This clone was counted a single time. The chain joins TRBV5-5 to TRBJ1-2, with TRBD1 matching over 9 bases. Losses at the gene ends were 1 base for V and 3 bases for J; bases not matched to a gene: 4. Germline V gene data show CDR1 as SGHKS and CDR2 as YYEKEE (reference sequence). The CDR3 is made up of 15 amino acids. This chain's CDR3 is CASSLRTGEHYGYTF. The CDR3 DNA sequence: TGTGCCAGCAGCTTGAGGACAGGGGAGCACTATGGCTACACCTTC. The full variable domain, completed using reference TRBV5-5 and TRBJ1-2, is DAGVTQSPTHLIKTRGQQVTLRCSPISGHKSVSWYQQVLGQGPQFIFQYYEKEERGRGNFPDRFSARQFPNYSSELNVNALLLGDSALYLCASSLRTGEHYGYTFGSGTRLTVV.

The chain joins TRBV7-6 to TRBJ1-5; D remains unclear. The CDR3 consists of 13 residues. Trimming pared 3 bases from V and 5 bases from J, leaving 8 bases between. Looked up from germline, CDR1 is SGHVS and CDR2 is FNYEAQ. The CDR3 sequence: CASSFRTDQPQHF. DNA for the CDR3: TGTGCCAGCAGCTTTCGGACTGATCAGCCCCAGCATTTT.

V is TRBV6-2 or TRBV6-3 and J is TRBJ1-1; D is undetermined. This CDR3 region has 17 residues. V lost 4 bases and J lost 2, with 20 bases in between. The germline gives CDR1 MNHEY, CDR2 SVGEGT. The CDR3 is CASSFDARRNGNTEAFF. The CDR3, as DNA: TGTGCCAGCAGTTTCGACGCGCGAAGGAATGGAAACACTGAAGCTTTCTTT.

DNA for the CDR3: TGTGCCAGCCTCGGGGGTGACCACGAGCAGTACTTC. This translates into CASLGGDHEQYF. The V and J genes are TRBV3-1 (or the pseudogene TRBV3-2) and TRBJ2-7; TRBD2 might be the D (6 bases). Germline CDR1 LGHDT, CDR2 YNNKEL (reference sequence). The V gene lost 8 bases and the J gene lost 5 bases, with 13 bases spanning the gap. The CDR3 runs 12 residues.

This chain uses TRBV7-8 with TRBJ1-1; the match to TRBD1 covers 10 bases. In germline, CDR1 is SGHVS, CDR2 FQNEAQ. The CDR3 totals 14 residues. The V segment lost 1 base and the J segment 9 bases; nucleotides outside the gene matches: 5. The CDR3 DNA is TGTGCCAGCAGCTTAGTTGGGACAGGGGCTAAAGCTTTCTTT. Its protein is CASSLVGTGAKAFF. Filled out from reference TRBV7-8 and TRBJ1-1, the complete variable domain reads GAGVSQSPRYKVAKRGQDVALRCDPISGHVSLFWYQQALGQGPEFLTYFQNEAQLDKSGLPSDRFFAERPEGSVSTLKIQRTQQEDSAVYLCASSLVGTGAKAFFGQGTRLTVV.

The chain links TRBV9 to TRBJ2-5, with 11 bases lining up with TRBD2. The CDR3 consists of 16 residues. Germline V gene sequence: CDR1 SGDLS, CDR2 YYNGEE. V shed 3 bases, J shed 7 bases, and the junction held 11 bases outside the gene matches. This CDR3 reads CASSATSGGHPGTQYF. CDR3 coding DNA: TGTGCCAGCAGCGCAACTAGCGGGGGACATCCGGGGACCCAGTACTTC. Full variable domain (rest looked up from reference TRBV9 and TRBJ2-5): DSGVTQTPKHLITATGQRVTLRCSPRSGDLSVYWYQQSLDQGLQFLIQYYNGEERAKGNILERFSAQQFPDLHSELNLSSLELGDSALYFCASSATSGGHPGTQYFGPGTRLLVL.

The chain is built from TRBV6-5 and TRBJ1-2; D is ambiguous. Germline CDR1 reads MNHEY; CDR2 reads SVGAGI. V lost 4 bases, J lost 3 bases, and 3 bases lay in between. This CDR3 spans 11 amino acids. The CDR3 protein is CASSSDYGYTF. CDR3 bases: TGTGCCAGCAGTTCCGACTATGGCTACACCTTC.